The sequence of this T cell receptor beta chain was determined in a study of blood T cell repertoires in COVID-19. Study-wide context: COVID-19 samples from acute and convalescent phases originated in the United States, Italy and Spain.

Germline CDR1 reads MNHNS; CDR2 reads SASEGT. V lost 4 bases, J lost 4 bases, and 8 bases stayed unmatched. CDR3 length: 16 amino acids. The authors' processing: Amplification of reference gene primers provided the estimated nucleated cell counts. Some clones are missing from TCRdb's copy, which holds only in-frame ones; the method was immunoSEQ multiplex PCR. V, J and clone size reflect that table, while D and trimming were determined from the DNA. This sample has roughly 200,000 clones; about 80% occur once, and the top ten carry around 8%. Recruited during active infection, patients (from Seattle) were subsequently followed longitudinally.

The chain combines TRBV6-1 with TRBJ2-3, with TRBD2 matching over 10 bases. The TCR sequence derives from a woman in her sixties or seventies with COVID-19, enrolled during active disease. Specimen: peripheral blood. The CDR3 loop reads CASSGLAGAVADTQYF. The CDR3 coding sequence is TGTGCCAGCAGTGGCCTAGCGGGAGCAGTCGCAGATACGCAGTATTTT.